This T cell receptor (beta chain) was captured in a study of T cell repertoires in cytomegalovirus infection. This clonotype was found a few times. Antigen specificity is unknown. A single record per CDR3 protein comes from TCRdb applying MiXCR to the reads. The data contain about a million distinct CDR3 sequences, around a third of them singletons. The material sequenced was cultured CD8+ T cells from PBMCs, taken from culture after CMV antigen stimulation. This TCR came from a human donor in good health (CMV status not recorded). Some clones in this sample may be carry-over from other donors' samples.

The CDR3, as DNA: TGTGCTAGTGGTTGGGGGACTAGCGGAACGAACACCGGGGAGCTGTTTTTT. Its translation is CASGWGTSGTNTGELFF. The J gene is TRBJ2-2, the V gene TRBV12-5; 11 bases agree with TRBD2. This CDR3 contains 17 residues. CDR1 LGHNT and CDR2 FRNRAP come from the germline V gene. The V segment lost 4 bases and the J segment 0 bases; nucleotides outside the gene matches: 4.